The rows below give T cell receptor beta chains drawn from one sample of a study of blood T cell repertoires in COVID-19. Method: immunoSEQ multiplex PCR; TCRdb's copy keeps in-frame clones and lacks some. The profile shows 90,000 to 100,000 clones, approximately 81% of them singletons. Sequenced: peripheral blood. Receptor source: a woman over 75 with acute or convalescent COVID-19. Both conserved end residues are part of each CDR3. D genes are given only for firm matches. Size is omitted from some rows. Given values are once, few, many or a class for expanded clones.

NA,TRBV11-2,NA,TRBJ2-3,TGTGCCAGCAGCTTAGACGGCCGTAGCGATACGCAGTATTTT,CASSLDGRSDTQYF
NA,TRBV28,NA,TRBJ1-2,TGTGCCAGCAGTTCCCCCGGGACAACCCCGGACTATGGCTACACCTTC,CASSSPGTTPDYGYTF
NA,TRBV9,TRBD2,TRBJ2-1,TGTGCCAGCAGCGTAGCAGGAGCGGGGGGGCCGGATGAGCAGTTCTTC,CASSVAGAGGPDEQFF
NA,TRBV6-5,TRBD2,TRBJ2-1,TGTGCCAGCAGTTACTCTAACGGGGGGGCCCATGAGCAGTTCTTC,CASSYSNGGAHEQFF
NA,TRBV6-1,NA,TRBJ1-1,TGTGCCAGCAGCCGACAAGTGGGGGCGAACACTGAAGCTTTCTTT,CASSRQVGANTEAFF
few,TRBV6-5,NA,TRBJ2-3,TGTGCCAGTTCTAGGGGGAAAGATACGCAGTATTTT,CASSRGKDTQYF
NA,TRBV7-2,TRBD2,TRBJ2-7,TGTGCCAGCAGCCTAAGGACTAGCGGGTCAACGGGAGAGCAGTACTTC,CASSLRTSGSTGEQYF
NA,TRBV19,NA,TRBJ1-1,TGTGCCAGTAGTTGGGAGATTAACACTGAAGCTTTCTTT,CASSWEINTEAFF
few,TRBV2,NA,TRBJ1-5,TGTGCCAGCAGTGGGGGGAGTCGGGGGAGGGGCAATCAGCCCCAGCATTTT,CASSGGSRGRGNQPQHF
NA,TRBV30,NA,TRBJ2-5,TGTGCCTGGAGTGTACGGGAGACCCAGTACTTC,CAWSVRETQYF
NA,TRBV10-3,TRBD1,TRBJ2-1,TGTGCCATCGGGGGACAGCCTTGGGATGAGCAGTTCTTC,CAIGGQPWDEQFF
NA,TRBV7-8,TRBD1,TRBJ1-2,TGTGCCAGCAGCTTAGCGCAACAGGGGAGCTATGGCTACACCTTC,CASSLAQQGSYGYTF
NA,TRBV5-1,TRBD1,TRBJ1-4,TGCGCCAGCAGCCGTAAGGCAGGGGGGGAAAAACTGTTTTTT,CASSRKAGGEKLFF
few,TRBV4-1,NA,TRBJ1-4,TGCGCCAGCAGCCAGGCCGGGACAAGTTTTGCCGAGGGTGAAAAACTGTTTTTT,CASSQAGTSFAEGEKLFF
once,TRBV9,TRBD2,TRBJ2-2,TGTGCCAGCAGCGCGGCCGGGTGGGGAGGGACCGGGGAGCTGTTTTTT,CASSAAGWGGTGELFF
few,TRBV30,TRBD1,TRBJ1-2,TGTGCCTGGAGTGTAGGTTGGGGACAGGGCGCTTCTGGCTACACCTTC,CAWSVGWGQGASGYTF
NA,TRBV24-1,NA,TRBJ2-7,TGTGCCTCCCCCGTCTGTGGAGGGTACGGGCAGTACTTC,CASPVCGGYGQYF
NA,TRBV30,NA,TRBJ2-3,TGTGCCTGGAGCCCAACAGGTGATACGCAGTATTTT,CAWSPTGDTQYF
once,TRBV3-1/TRBV3-2,TRBD1,TRBJ1-3,TGTGCCAGCAGCCAATCAGGGGGACGAAACACCATATATTTT,CASSQSGGRNTIYF
NA,TRBV25-1,NA,TRBJ2-3,TGTGCCAGCAGTGAATATTCACAGATAAGAGATACGCAGTATTTT,CASSEYSQIRDTQYF
NA,TRBV28,NA,TRBJ1-1,TGTGCCAGCAGTTTGGAAGGGGGGGCCGGGAACACTGAAGCTTTCTTT,CASSLEGGAGNTEAFF
NA,TRBV15,TRBD1,TRBJ1-2,TGTGCCACCAGCAGACAGGGGGCGGTTGGCTACACCTTC,CATSRQGAVGYTF
NA,TRBV9,TRBD1,TRBJ1-6,TGTGCCAGCAGCGCACAGGGGGACGGTAATTCACCCCTCCACTTT,CASSAQGDGNSPLHF
NA,TRBV7-8,TRBD2,TRBJ2-1,TGTGCCAGCAGCTTACCCGGATTGCGACTAGCGGACAAGAGCTCCTACAATGAGCAGTTCTTC,CASSLPGLRLADKSSYNEQFF
NA,TRBV4-2,TRBD1,TRBJ1-1,TGTGCCAGCAGCCACAGGACAGGGAACACTGAAGCTTTCTTT,CASSHRTGNTEAFF
NA,TRBV5-5,TRBD2,TRBJ2-1,TGTGCCAGCAGCTTGGAAGCGGGGGGTTATTATGAGCAGTTCTTC,CASSLEAGGYYEQFF
NA,TRBV7-2,TRBD2,TRBJ2-1,TGTGCCAGCAGCTTGGGGACTAGCTGGTACAATGAGCAGTTCTTC,CASSLGTSWYNEQFF
NA,TRBV5-1,TRBD1,TRBJ2-7,TGCGCCAGCAGCCAGTCAACAGGGGGCTGGAGCTCCTACGAGCAGTACTTC,CASSQSTGGWSSYEQYF
once,TRBV28,TRBD1,TRBJ1-1,TGTGCCAGCAGCCCTCCGACAGGGATGAACACTGAAGCTTTCTTT,CASSPPTGMNTEAFF
few,TRBV29-1,NA,TRBJ1-3,TGCAGCGTTGGTTTGGCAGGGCGGAACACCATATATTTT,CSVGLAGRNTIYF
NA,TRBV9,TRBD1,TRBJ1-2,TGTGCCAGCAGCGTAGATGTCAGGGGGCCAGACGGCTACACCTTC,CASSVDVRGPDGYTF
NA,TRBV6-6,TRBD1,TRBJ1-3,TGTGCCAGCAGTCGAAGTGGACAGGAAACTGGAAACACCATATATTTT,CASSRSGQETGNTIYF
NA,TRBV10-3,NA,TRBJ1-1,TGTGCCATCAGTGATGAGAGGGTGAGGGGGAGAGCTTTCTTT,CAISDERVRGRAFF
NA,TRBV28,NA,TRBJ1-3,TGTGCCAGCAACCCGGAGACAGTCTCTGGAAACACCATATATTTT,CASNPETVSGNTIYF
few,TRBV27,TRBD2,TRBJ2-7,TGTGCCAGCAGCCAGAGGACTAGCGGTACCTACGAGCAGTACTTC,CASSQRTSGTYEQYF
NA,TRBV19,NA,TRBJ1-1,TGTGCCAGTACTCCGGCGGTGATGAACACTGAAGCTTTCTTT,CASTPAVMNTEAFF
NA,TRBV6-1,NA,TRBJ1-2,TGTGCCAGCAGTGAACCCGAACTCACAGGGTACCATGGCTACACCTTC,CASSEPELTGYHGYTF
NA,TRBV28,TRBD2,TRBJ2-1,TGTGCCAGCAGTCCCGGGACTAGCGGGGGGGCCACGGGGTTCTTC,CASSPGTSGGATGFF
NA,TRBV20-1,TRBD2,TRBJ2-5,TGCAGTGCTAGTCGGCGGGGGGGTCTGGAGACCCAGTACTTC,CSASRRGGLETQYF
NA,TRBV28,TRBD1,TRBJ1-1,TGTGCCAGCAGGCCAGGGGGCTCTACGAACACTGAAGCTTTCTTT,CASRPGGSTNTEAFF
NA,TRBV5-8,NA,TRBJ1-1,TGTGCCAGCAGCCCGGAGGGGGGGCGGAGGAACACTGAAGCTTTCTTT,CASSPEGGRRNTEAFF
NA,TRBV15,TRBD1,TRBJ1-2,TGTGCCACCAGCAGAGAGACAGGGGGCGACGGCTACACCTTC,CATSRETGGDGYTF